The TCR beta chain described here comes from a study of cytomegalovirus exposure and HLA in healthy donors. Overall study context: The 95 to 150 validation repertoires used a platform that matched the one used for the approximately 700 first-cohort repertoires, as a later analysis reported. General study results and limits: Using the classifier, cytomegalovirus status was reportedly diagnosed with high specificity and sensitivity. Rarity held for most TCR sequences, but there were some public TCRs that occurred in many donors. Researchers counted over 150 TCR beta chains as cytomegalovirus-associated.

Germline CDR1 is SGHTA and CDR2 is FQGNSA. The CDR3 contains 16 residues. V lost 0 bases and J lost 7; bases outside the gene matches: 4. A note on this clone: Antigen unknown.

Clones were read by immunoSEQ multiplex PCR, and TCRdb kept only the in-frame ones, dropping some. The sample carries 250,000 or so clones, around 90% recorded once. Sequencing was performed on PBMCs. The TCR was taken from a woman younger than 35 in good health and CMV-seronegative. The chain employs TRBV7-2 and TRBJ2-1; 12 nucleotides match TRBD2. The CDR3, as DNA: TGTGCCAGCAGCTTAGCGCTAGCGGGGGGGCCTAATGAGCAGTTCTTC. Protein sequence: CASSLALAGGPNEQFF.